What follows is one T cell receptor (beta chain) and its context. Its antigen is not identified. The CDR3 covers 17 residues. The J segment lost 5 bases and the V segment lost 0 bases, leaving 7 bases of the junction unmatched. The data belong to a study of graft-versus-host responses after intestinal transplantation. At the level of the study: Each recipient received anti-thymocyte globulin induction, then tacrolimus and steroids for about 3 years.

Findings and caveats of the study: Allograft clonal ratios (graft-versus-host to host-versus-graft) were high in patients who had graft-donor T cell macrochimerism. Marrow from the recipient contained GvH clones, some of which had appeared first in ileum or blood. There was an association between peak levels of circulating GvH clones and early post-transplant HvG declines.

Using immunoSEQ multiplex PCR, the repertoire was profiled, and TCRdb retains in-frame clones only, with some absent. The table lists approximately 60,000 clones, more than 90% of them singletons. The receptor's source is a human donor who was the organ donor for an intestinal transplant. The specimen comprised unstimulated CD8+ T cells sorted from spleen or lymph node cells, sampled before transplant. The J gene is TRBJ2-2, the V gene TRBV23-1; 9 bases are a match to TRBD1. TRBV23-1 carries the ORF label, with uncertain function. CDR3 loop: CASSQSGGQGRTGELFF. For the CDR3, the DNA is TGCGCCAGCAGTCAATCGGGTGGACAGGGGCGGACCGGGGAGCTGTTTTTT.